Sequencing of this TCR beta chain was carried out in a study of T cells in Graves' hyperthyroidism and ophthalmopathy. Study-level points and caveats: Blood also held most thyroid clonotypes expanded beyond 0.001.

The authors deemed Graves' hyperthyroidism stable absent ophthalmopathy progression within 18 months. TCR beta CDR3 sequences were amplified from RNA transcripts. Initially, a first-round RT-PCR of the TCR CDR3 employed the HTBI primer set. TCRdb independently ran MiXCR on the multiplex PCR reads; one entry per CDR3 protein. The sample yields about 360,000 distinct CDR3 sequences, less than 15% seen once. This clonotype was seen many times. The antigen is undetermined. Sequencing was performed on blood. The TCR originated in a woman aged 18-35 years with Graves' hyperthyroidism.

The CDR3 sequence is CASRGLAPDYEQYF. The DNA of the CDR3 is TGTGCCAGCAGGGGACTAGCCCCGGACTACGAGCAGTACTTC. The V call is TRBV6-1, the J call TRBJ2-7; 9 bases map to TRBD2. V shed 6 bases and J 3 bases; nucleotides not matched to a gene: 6. The CDR3 is made up of 14 amino acids. Per the germline V gene, CDR1 is MNHNS and CDR2 is SASEGT.